Following are 5 T cell receptor beta chains from one sample sequenced in a study of T cell responses to AZD1222 COVID-19 vaccine. Method: immunoSEQ multiplex PCR; TCRdb's copy keeps in-frame clones and lacks some. Its listing shows about 140,000 clones. The sample comprised peripheral blood. These receptors were collected from an adult in good health.

The V call is TRBV7-9, the J call TRBJ1-2, with D possibly matching TRBD1 (5 bases). Germline V lookup: CDR1 SEHNR, CDR2 FQNEAQ (reference sequence). The CDR3 spans 14 residues. V dropped 4 bases and J dropped 4 bases, with 13 bases sitting between them. The CDR3, as DNA: TGTGCCAGCAGCTCCAGCGGGGGTAGCTATGGCTACACCTTC. It codes for CASSSSGGSYGYTF.

The rearrangement joins TRBV28 to TRBJ1-5; D gene ambiguous. V dropped 2 bases and J dropped 3 bases, with 8 bases sitting between them. The CDR3 has 14 amino acids. CDR1 and CDR2 (germline): MDHEN, SYDVKM. Written as DNA, the CDR3 is TGTGCCAGCAGTTTAGGGCCGGACAATCAGCCCCAGCATTTT. Protein: CASSLGPDNQPQHF.

The CDR3 sequence: CASSSYDTEAFF. CDR3 DNA: TGTGCCAGCAGTTCTTATGACACTGAAGCTTTCTTT. The chain joins TRBV12-3 or TRBV12-4 to TRBJ1-1, with D unresolved. The CDR3 spans 12 residues. V lost 4 bases, J lost 3 bases, and 6 bases lay in between.

This rearrangement joins TRBV5-4 to TRBJ1-5; TRBD1 is a possible D gene (5 bases). Germline CDR1 and CDR2: SGHNT and YYREEE (reference sequence). The V end lost 3 bases, the J end lost 0 bases, and 10 bases lay between the germline ends. The CDR3 totals 15 residues. The CDR3 region has the DNA TGTGCCAGCAGCTCTGGGGGGGATAGCAATCAGCCCCAGCATTTT. Translated, it gives CASSSGGDSNQPQHF. Full variable domain (remainder filled in from reference TRBV5-4 and TRBJ1-5): ETGVTQSPTHLIKTRGQQVTLRCSSQSGHNTVSWYQQALGQGPQFIFQYYREEENGRGNFPPRFSGLQFPNYSSELNVNALELDDSALYLCASSSGGDSNQPQHFGDGTRLSIL.

V is TRBV10-3 and J is TRBJ1-6, with D tentatively TRBD1 (6 bases). V was clipped by 2 bases and J by 9 bases, with 17 bases between them. This CDR3 has 16 amino acids. Germline assignment: CDR1 ENHRY and CDR2 SYGVKD. DNA of the CDR3: TGTGCCATCAGTGAGGAAACAGGGTATGAGGTTTCACCCCTCCACTTT. Its protein product is CAISEETGYEVSPLHF.